What follows are 26 T cell receptor beta chains derived from one specimen sequenced in a study of blood T cell repertoires in COVID-19. Produced via immunoSEQ multiplex PCR; TCRdb's table is partial and in-frame only. This sample has some 150,000 clones, with about 87% found just once. Sequencing was carried out using peripheral blood. Receptors originate from a man between 18 and 35 years old with active or convalescent COVID-19.

This clone was counted between two and nine times. This chain links TRBV11-2 with TRBJ1-2; D unclear. Trimming took 0 bases from V and 3 from J, leaving 14 bases between them. The CDR3 runs to 16 residues. Germline V CDR1 and CDR2: SGHAT, FQNNGV. CDR3 nucleotides: TGTGCCAGCAGCTTAGATCCCAGGCCTGGATACTATGGCTACACCTTC. Translating gives CASSLDPRPGYYGYTF.

V is TRBV21-1 and J is TRBJ2-1; TRBD2, the table's D call, lacks a check against the DNA. TRBV21-1 represents a pseudogene. The CDR3 spans 15 residues. The CDR3 reads CASSKARGGLNEQFF. CDR3 in DNA: TGTGCCAGCAGCAAAGCGCGGGGAGGGTTGAATGAGCAGTTCTTC.

The genes are TRBV11-2 and TRBJ1-4; 7 bases fit TRBD1. There are 16 residues in the CDR3. Germline V CDR1 and CDR2: SGHAT, FQNNGV. Trimming cost V 4 bases and J 4 bases; bases outside gene matches: 9. In DNA, the CDR3 is TGTGCCAGCAGCTCTACGGGACAGAGGTTTAATGAAAAACTGTTTTTT. This encodes CASSSTGQRFNEKLFF.

The table lists this clone with a few counts. This chain connects TRBV28 to TRBJ1-1; D is unclear. Germline V gene sequence: CDR1 MDHEN, CDR2 SYDVKM. The CDR3 extends over 16 amino acids. Trimming stripped 2 bases from V and 0 bases from J, with 13 bases between. CDR3 sequence: CASSLDGMGLNTEAFF. Written as DNA, the CDR3 is TGTGCCAGCAGTTTAGACGGGATGGGGTTGAACACTGAAGCTTTCTTT.

This chain links TRBV30 with TRBJ1-4; D is possibly TRBD1 (5 bases). CDR1 is GTSNPN, CDR2 SVGIG, per germline (reference sequence). The CDR3 is 14 amino acids. Trimming shortened V by 0 bases and J by 3 bases, and 8 bases separated the two germline ends. In DNA form, the CDR3 reads TGTGCCTGGAGTGTACGGGGGGCTAATGAAAAACTGTTTTTT. Translation: CAWSVRGANEKLFF.

This chain joins TRBV24-1 and TRBJ1-1; no clear D. This CDR3 region has 14 residues. Germline lookup yields CDR1 KGHDR and CDR2 SFDVKD. V lost 5 bases to trimming and J lost 0 bases, with 9 bases between them. CDR3 residues: CATSGGEMNTEAFF. The CDR3, as DNA: TGTGCCACCAGTGGCGGGGAAATGAACACTGAAGCTTTCTTT.

V is TRBV5-6 and J is TRBJ1-2; no reliable D call. The V and J ends lost 4 bases and 5 bases respectively, with 18 bases between them. The CDR3 covers 15 residues. CDR1 and CDR2 from the germline V gene are SGHDT and YYEEEE. The CDR3 DNA follows: TGTGCCAGCAGCCTTGTAGGAGAGGCTATTTATGGCTACACCTTC. It translates to CASSLVGEAIYGYTF.

With respect to this clone: It is unclear where the CDR3 begins or ends on the DNA, so no DNA is shown, and the CDR3 is as TCRdb lists it. V and J are TRBV6-5 and TRBJ2-3; the table calls TRBD1, which could not be checked here. The CDR3 is made up of 15 amino acids, end residues included. Germline V gene sequence: CDR1 MNHEY, CDR2 SVGAGI. This CDR3 reads CASSYSTVAGDTQYF.

The CDR3 bases are TGTGCCAGCAGCTTAGTTCTCGCGGGAGCTGGCGGGGAGCTGTTTTTT. Its translation is CASSLVLAGAGGELFF. V is TRBV11-2 and J is TRBJ2-2, with 7 bases fitting TRBD2. CDR1 and CDR2 from the germline V gene are SGHAT and FQNNGV. V lost 1 base, J lost 7 bases, and 9 bases stayed unmatched. The CDR3 spans 16 residues.

The rearrangement joins TRBV5-1 to TRBJ1-2; D might be TRBD1 (5 bases). Germline assignment: CDR1 SGHRS and CDR2 YFSETQ. There are 13 residues in the CDR3. Trimming removed 6 bases from V and 0 bases from J, with 9 bases in between. This chain's CDR3 is CASTTGSNYGYTF. CDR3 in DNA: TGCGCCAGCACCACAGGATCTAACTATGGCTACACCTTC.

This clone was seen a single time. This chain connects TRBV29-1 to TRBJ2-3; 11 nucleotides line up with TRBD2. Losses at the gene ends were 3 bases for V and 0 bases for J; bases not matched to a gene: 5. CDR1 and CDR2 from the germline V gene are SQVTM and ANQGSEA. This CDR3 is built from 16 residues. The CDR3: CSVDGTSGSSTDTQYF. The CDR3 nucleotides read TGCAGCGTTGATGGTACTAGCGGGAGTAGCACAGATACGCAGTATTTT.

The genes are TRBV6-5 and TRBJ2-7, with 8 nucleotides matching TRBD2. Germline-derived CDR1 and CDR2 are MNHEY and SVGAGI. The CDR3 runs 15 residues. Germline trimming cut 8 bases from V and 0 bases from J; bases unmatched to any gene: 9. The CDR3 loop is CASGVRGEVSYEQYV. The DNA of the CDR3 is TGTGCCAGCGGAGTGCGGGGGGAAGTCTCCTACGAGCAGTACGTC.

The CDR3 spells CASSVIRQGISGTGELFF. DNA for the CDR3: TGTGCCAGCAGTGTAATACGGCAGGGGATTTCGGGCACCGGGGAGCTGTTTTTT. This sequence joins TRBV27 and TRBJ2-2; possibly TRBD1 for D (6 bases). V was shortened by 5 bases and J by 4 bases, with 23 bases between the two germline ends. CDR3 length: 18 amino acids. CDR1 and CDR2 from the germline V gene are MNHEY and SMNVEV (reference sequence).

The chain recombines TRBV29-1 with TRBJ2-4, with D possibly being TRBD1 (6 bases). This CDR3 has 15 residues. V was clipped by 1 base and J by 2 bases, with 12 bases between them. Germline lookup yields CDR1 SQVTM and CDR2 ANQGSEA. The CDR3 here is CSVEGDKPPKNIQYF. The CDR3 coding sequence is TGCAGCGTTGAAGGGGACAAGCCTCCCAAAAACATTCAGTACTTC.

This rearrangement joins TRBV6-5 to TRBJ1-1; D remains ambiguous. This CDR3 has 11 amino acids. Trimming took off 4 bases at V and 6 bases at J, with 6 bases between the two ends. Germline lookup yields CDR1 MNHEY and CDR2 SVGAGI. CDR3 amino acids: CASSWRAEAFF. For the CDR3, the DNA is TGTGCCAGCAGTTGGAGGGCTGAAGCTTTCTTT.

The chain couples TRBV27 to TRBJ2-5, with D hard to call. The germline V gene encodes CDR1 MNHEY and CDR2 SMNVEV (reference sequence). The CDR3 consists of 17 residues. V lost 2 bases and J 0 bases, leaving 16 bases between the germline ends. This CDR3 reads CASSLSRPTVYQETQYF. The DNA of the CDR3 is TGTGCCAGCAGTTTAAGCCGGCCCACAGTATACCAAGAGACCCAGTACTTC.

The V and J genes are TRBV7-8 and TRBJ2-7; D uncertain. Per germline, CDR1 SGHVS and CDR2 FQNEAQ. V lost 2 bases to trimming and J lost 7 bases, with 9 bases between them. The length of the CDR3 is 12 residues. This chain's CDR3 is CASSLPFEEQYV. Written as DNA, the CDR3 is TGTGCCAGCAGCTTACCCTTCGAGGAGCAGTACGTC.

The CDR3 sequence: CASVRDRAYNEQFF. The CDR3 bases are TGTGCCAGTGTAAGGGACAGAGCCTACAATGAGCAGTTCTTC. The chain employs TRBV2 and TRBJ2-1; 7 nucleotides align to TRBD1. Germline loops: CDR1 SNHLY, CDR2 FYNNEI. V lost 9 bases and J lost 2; bases outside the gene matches: 7. The CDR3 sequence is 14 residues long.

This chain joins TRBV20-1 and TRBJ2-5; D may be TRBD2 (5 bases). V lost 3 bases and J lost 6, with 17 bases in between. Per the germline V gene, CDR1 is DFQATT and CDR2 is SNEGSKA (reference sequence). The CDR3 consists of 14 residues. The CDR3 coding sequence is TGCAGTGCTAGTAGGCAGTACCGGGAAAAGACCCAGTACTTC. Its translation is CSASRQYREKTQYF.

The genes are TRBV7-9 and TRBJ2-7, with 7 bases fitting TRBD1. Germline CDR1 is SEHNR and CDR2 is FQNEAQ (reference sequence). The CDR3 runs to 13 residues. Trimming cost V 5 bases and J 2 bases; bases outside gene matches: 3. The chain's CDR3 is CASSHQGAYEQYF. The CDR3, as DNA: TGTGCCAGCAGCCATCAGGGGGCCTACGAGCAGTACTTC.

The chain links TRBV30 to TRBJ1-6, with 12 bases that match TRBD1. Germline lookup yields CDR1 GTSNPN and CDR2 SVGIG (reference sequence). Trimming at V came to 3 bases and at J to 10 bases, leaving 13 bases not matched to a gene. CDR3 length: 17 residues. CDR3 DNA sequence: TGTGCCTGGAGAAGCTCGCCCGGGACAGGGGGCTGGTCACCCCTCCACTTT. As protein: CAWRSSPGTGGWSPLHF.

V usage is TRBV19 and J usage is TRBJ2-3; the match to TRBD2 covers 9 bases. Germline V CDR1 and CDR2: LNHDA, SQIVND (reference sequence). The CDR3 length is 14 residues. Germline trimming cut 6 bases from V and 6 bases from J; bases unmatched to any gene: 7. The CDR3 region has the DNA TGTGCCAGTAGAGTAGCGGGGGACCGCGATACGCAGTATTTT. Protein: CASRVAGDRDTQYF.

V gene TRBV10-3 combines with J gene TRBJ1-1; D is undetermined. The germline V gene has CDR1 ENHRY and CDR2 SYGVKD. V was clipped by 4 bases and J by 0 bases, with 6 bases between them. The CDR3 runs to 13 residues. CDR3 nucleotides: TGTGCCATCAGTGCGGTTATGAACACTGAAGCTTTCTTT. Translation gives CAISAVMNTEAFF.

This chain uses TRBV3-1 (or the pseudogene TRBV3-2) with TRBJ2-1; D call uncertain. This CDR3 spans 15 amino acids. V gave up 4 bases and J gave up 0 bases, with 10 bases separating them. The germline gives CDR1 LGHDT, CDR2 YNNKEL (reference sequence). Here the CDR3 reads CASSPSSSSYNEQFF. DNA for the CDR3: TGTGCCAGCAGCCCTTCGTCTAGCTCCTACAATGAGCAGTTCTTC.

V gene TRBV9 combines with J gene TRBJ1-4; TRBD1 might be the D (6 bases). Per the germline V gene, CDR1 is SGDLS and CDR2 is YYNGEE. The V gene lost 4 bases and the J gene lost 6 bases, with 10 bases spanning the gap. The CDR3 has 13 residues. The chain's CDR3 is CASSYRTDEKLFF. In DNA, the CDR3 is TGTGCCAGCAGCTACCGGACAGATGAAAAACTGTTTTTT.

In DNA, the CDR3 is TGTGCCAGCAGCGTAGGTGGCAGGGGTAATTATGGCTACACCTTC. Translated, it gives CASSVGGRGNYGYTF. V is TRBV9 and J is TRBJ1-2; weak D call: TRBD1 (6 bases). Between the trimmed V and J ends, which lost 0 bases and 5 bases, there was a span of 14 bases. This CDR3 has 15 residues. Germline loops: CDR1 SGDLS, CDR2 YYNGEE.